These T cell receptor beta chains were read from a single sample in a study of T-cell memory formation after mild COVID-19. TCRdb passed the 5' RACE reads through MiXCR, listing each CDR3 protein once. The sample records about 350,000 distinct CDR3 sequences, 20% to 25% being singletons. Sequencing input: PBMCs or a T cell subset sorted from them (not recorded which). The receptors originated from a man aged 18 to 30 who had mild COVID-19 (a few samples of this study predate the infection). Cell type and time point are not known. CDR3s include the opening cysteine and the closing phenylalanine or tryptophan. Each record gives: clone size, D gene, CDR3 length, J gene, V gene, CDR3 DNA, CDR3 protein. D genes are given only for firm matches. Only part of the rows carry a size: once, few, many, or a class if the clone is expanded.

clone size: .
D gene: .
CDR3 length: 13
J gene: TRBJ1-4
V gene: TRBV19
CDR3 DNA: TGTGCCAGTAGTATACCCGGCGGGGAAAAACTGTTTTTT
CDR3 protein: CASSIPGGEKLFF

clone size: few
D gene: TRBD1
CDR3 length: 15
J gene: TRBJ2-2
V gene: TRBV7-2
CDR3 DNA: TGTGCCAGCAGCATAGGGGGCGCCGGCACCGGGGAGCTGTTTTTT
CDR3 protein: CASSIGGAGTGELFF

clone size: .
D gene: TRBD2
CDR3 length: 15
J gene: TRBJ2-1
V gene: TRBV5-1
CDR3 DNA: TGCGCCAGCAGCATGACTAGCGGGAGCCACAATGAGCAGTTCTTC
CDR3 protein: CASSMTSGSHNEQFF

clone size: .
D gene: .
CDR3 length: 15
J gene: TRBJ2-7
V gene: TRBV4-3
CDR3 DNA: TGCGCCAGCAGCCAAGGACCGGGACGGCACTACGAGCAGTACTTC
CDR3 protein: CASSQGPGRHYEQYF

clone size: few
D gene: TRBD1
CDR3 length: 20
J gene: TRBJ2-3
V gene: TRBV11-2
CDR3 DNA: TGTGCCAGCAGCTTAGATCTTCCGGGACAGGCCATCTCAAGCACAGATACGCAGTATTTT
CDR3 protein: CASSLDLPGQAISSTDTQYF

clone size: .
D gene: TRBD2
CDR3 length: 13
J gene: TRBJ2-1
V gene: TRBV6-6
CDR3 DNA: TGTGCCAGCAGTCCCGGGACTAGTCGCGAGCAGTTCTTC
CDR3 protein: CASSPGTSREQFF

clone size: .
D gene: TRBD2
CDR3 length: 15
J gene: TRBJ2-1
V gene: TRBV4-1
CDR3 DNA: TGCGCCAGCAGCAAGCCGAAACTAGCGGCAAATGAGCAGTTCTTC
CDR3 protein: CASSKPKLAANEQFF

clone size: few
D gene: .
CDR3 length: 11
J gene: TRBJ1-5
V gene: TRBV2
CDR3 DNA: TGTGCCAGCAGTTTGGATCAGCCCCAGCATTTT
CDR3 protein: CASSLDQPQHF

clone size: few
D gene: .
CDR3 length: 15
J gene: TRBJ2-6
V gene: TRBV9
CDR3 DNA: TGTGCCAGCAGCGTAGGGGTTTCTGGGGCCAACGTCCTGACTTTC
CDR3 protein: CASSVGVSGANVLTF

clone size: .
D gene: TRBD2
CDR3 length: 17
J gene: TRBJ2-3
V gene: TRBV7-9
CDR3 DNA: TGTGCCAGCAGCCCCTTTCTAGCGGGGAGTTCGGCAGATACGCAGTATTTT
CDR3 protein: CASSPFLAGSSADTQYF

clone size: .
D gene: .
CDR3 length: 16
J gene: TRBJ2-3
V gene: TRBV7-2
CDR3 DNA: TGTGCCAGCAGCCGCCGACGCATCCTTAGCACAGATACGCAGTATTTT
CDR3 protein: CASSRRRILSTDTQYF

clone size: few
D gene: TRBD1
CDR3 length: 19
J gene: TRBJ1-1
V gene: TRBV4-3
CDR3 DNA: TGCGCCAGCAGCCCCAAACTCTTCGGGACAGGGACCAGGAACACTGAAGCTTTCTTT
CDR3 protein: CASSPKLFGTGTRNTEAFF